Shown below are 20 T cell receptor beta chains from a single sample sequenced in a study of cytomegalovirus exposure and HLA in healthy donors. The PCR employed 60 Vbeta primers together with 13 Jbeta primers. TCRdb's table, derived via immunoSEQ multiplex PCR, lists solely in-frame clones and lacks some. There are around 150,000 clones in the sample; around 70% occur only once, and 4.7% lies in the top ten. Input material: PBMCs. The receptors here all came from a man aged 18-30 years in good health and CMV-seropositive.

CDR3 coding DNA: TGTGCCAGCAGCTCGGGACAGGGGGTTGAAGCTTTCTTT. Protein product: CASSSGQGVEAFF. The rearrangement links TRBV7-8 to TRBJ1-1; 11 nucleotides align to TRBD1. After removal of 4 bases from V and 7 bases from J, the junction contained 2 bases not matched to a gene. The germline V gene has CDR1 SGHVS and CDR2 FQNEAQ. The CDR3 extends over 13 amino acids.

The genes are TRBV27 and TRBJ1-6, with D perhaps TRBD1 (5 bases). The CDR3 runs 15 residues. The germline CDR1 and CDR2 sequences are MNHEY and SMNVEV (reference sequence). Trimming left V 7 bases short and J 5 bases short, with 15 bases between. The DNA for the CDR3 is TGTGCCAGCAACAGGTGGGAGGGACATAATTCACCCCTCCACTTT. Its protein is CASNRWEGHNSPLHF.

The chain employs TRBV7-2 and TRBJ2-1; 14 bases agree with TRBD2. The CDR3 is 15 residues long. Germline V gene data show CDR1 as SGHTA and CDR2 as FQGNSA. The J segment lost 7 bases and the V segment lost 1 base, leaving 0 bases of the junction unmatched. CDR3: CASSLGTSGGNEQFF. Here the CDR3 DNA reads TGTGCCAGCAGCTTAGGGACTAGCGGGGGGAATGAGCAGTTCTTC. The entire variable domain, with the rest obtained from reference TRBV7-2 and TRBJ2-1, is as follows: GAGVSQSPSNKVTEKGKDVELRCDPISGHTALYWYRQSLGQGLEFLIYFQGNSAPDKSGLPSDRFSAERTGGSVSTLTIQRTQQEDSAVYLCASSLGTSGGNEQFFGPGTRLTVL.

This clone was observed a few times. J is TRBJ1-4 and V is TRBV11-2; D is perhaps TRBD1 (5 bases). The CDR3 is made up of 17 amino acids. The ends were cut back, 3 bases at V and 5 bases at J, with 19 bases in the middle. The germline V gene has CDR1 SGHAT and CDR2 FQNNGV. The CDR3 protein is CASSLGGRQQRNEKLFF. CDR3 nucleotides: TGTGCCAGCAGCTTGGGGGGGAGACAGCAGAGAAATGAAAAACTGTTTTTT.

V usage is TRBV27 and J usage is TRBJ2-3; 8 nucleotides match TRBD2. Trimming at V came to 5 bases and at J to 2 bases, leaving 9 bases not matched to a gene. The CDR3 has 16 amino acids. Germline CDR1 MNHEY, CDR2 SMNVEV (reference sequence). CDR3 nucleotides: TGTGCCAGCAGTCCGAACCAGGGACTAGTCACAGATACGCAGTATTTT. This gives the protein CASSPNQGLVTDTQYF.

The J gene is TRBJ1-5, the V gene TRBV10-2, with TRBD1 matching 9 bases. There are 15 residues in the CDR3. J was trimmed by 4 bases and V by 6 bases; bases with no gene match: 7. Germline V lookup: CDR1 WSHSY, CDR2 SAAADI. The CDR3: CASSQTGGANQPQHF. CDR3 nucleotide sequence: TGCGCCAGCAGCCAGACAGGGGGAGCAAATCAGCCCCAGCATTTT.

About this clone: The same CDR3 can be traced to other DNA sequences in this sample. The chain has TRBV9 and TRBJ1-5; 10 nucleotides line up with TRBD1. J was trimmed by 6 bases and V by 0 bases; bases with no gene match: 0. This CDR3 has 14 residues. Germline CDR1 is SGDLS and CDR2 is YYNGEE. In DNA form, the CDR3 reads TGTGCCAGCAGCGTAGGGACAGGGGGTCAGCCCCAGCATTTT. It encodes CASSVGTGGQPQHF.

This sequence joins TRBV29-1 and TRBJ2-5; 7 nucleotides line up with TRBD2. V lost 4 bases to trimming and J lost 6 bases; unmatched junction nucleotides: 5. In germline, CDR1 is SQVTM, CDR2 ANQGSEA. This CDR3 spans 12 amino acids. CDR3 protein: CSVGEGKQTQYF. The DNA of the CDR3 is TGCAGCGTTGGGGAGGGAAAGCAGACCCAGTACTTC.

The chain couples TRBV29-1 to TRBJ1-5, with 7 positions matching TRBD1. Germline CDR1 reads SQVTM; CDR2 reads ANQGSEA. V lost 6 bases and J lost 3; bases outside the gene matches: 5. CDR3 length: 13 residues. The CDR3 DNA reads TGCAGCGTAGGGACAGCCAACAATCAGCCCCAGCATTTT. Its protein product is CSVGTANNQPQHF.

The chain recombines TRBV30 with TRBJ2-3; 9 bases are a match to TRBD1. V lost 1 base, J lost 3 bases, and 8 bases stayed unmatched. This CDR3 has 16 amino acids. In germline, CDR1 is GTSNPN, CDR2 SVGIG (reference sequence). CDR3 sequence: CAWSGGTGSGTDTQYF. In nucleotides, the CDR3 is TGTGCCTGGAGTGGGGGGACAGGGAGCGGGACAGATACGCAGTATTTT.

The chain uses TRBV12-2 and TRBJ1-5; TRBD1 is taken as the D call from the table, unchecked against the DNA. TRBV12-2 has pseudogene status. The CDR3 totals 18 residues. The DNA of the CDR3 is TGTGCAAGTCGCACCCGGACAGACGATTTCTATAGCAATCAGCCCCAGCATTTT. Protein sequence: CASRTRTDDFYSNQPQHF.

This rearrangement joins TRBV7-2 to TRBJ2-5; no definite D call. The CDR3 extends over 12 amino acids. Germline V gene lookup returns CDR1 SGHTA and CDR2 FQGNSA. V was trimmed by 4 bases and J by 5 bases, leaving 8 bases between them. CDR3 in amino acids: CASSSLRETQYF. CDR3 DNA sequence: TGTGCCAGCAGCTCCCTACGGGAGACCCAGTACTTC.

The J gene is TRBJ1-2, the V gene TRBV11-3, with TRBD1 matching over 7 bases. The CDR3 runs 16 residues. V was pared by 1 base and J by 1 base, with 6 bases of the junction left unmatched. Germline V gene lookup returns CDR1 SGHNT and CDR2 YENEEA. Written as DNA, the CDR3 is TGTGCCAGCAGCTTAGGGGACAGCGATATTAACTATGGCTACACCTTC. It codes for CASSLGDSDINYGYTF.

The chain is built from TRBV21-1 and TRBJ2-5; the tabulated D call, TRBD2, remains unverified against the DNA. TRBV21-1 is described as a pseudogene. The length of the CDR3 is 13 residues. The CDR3: CASRQRGGETQYF. CDR3 coding DNA: TGTGCCAGCCGTCAGAGGGGAGGAGAGACCCAGTACTTC.

V is TRBV30 and J is TRBJ1-2; TRBD1 matches 10 bases. The CDR3 totals 14 residues. After removal of 5 bases from V and 8 bases from J, the junction contained 11 bases not matched to a gene. Germline-derived CDR1 and CDR2 are GTSNPN and SVGIG (reference sequence). The CDR3 nucleotides read TGTGCCTGGGGCCGGGACAGGGGAGCCGGGGGCTACACCTTC. It codes for CAWGRDRGAGGYTF.

The rearrangement links TRBV15 to TRBJ1-2, with 8 bases that match TRBD1. The CDR3 has 14 amino acids. Trimming removed 1 base from V and 5 bases from J; junction bases left unmatched: 3. Germline lookup yields CDR1 LNHNV and CDR2 YYDKDF (reference sequence). CDR3 protein: CATSRGTGFYGYTF. CDR3 in DNA: TGTGCCACCAGCAGAGGGACAGGGTTTTATGGCTACACCTTC.

The chain employs TRBV6-1 and TRBJ2-3; TRBD2 matches at 7 bases. Germline V CDR1 and CDR2: MNHNS, SASEGT. Unmatched junction bases numbered 7, after V lost 8 bases and J lost 2 bases. The CDR3 has 14 residues. The CDR3 loop reads CASVERGYTDTQYF. CDR3 DNA sequence: TGTGCCAGCGTCGAGCGGGGTTACACAGATACGCAGTATTTT.

The rearrangement links TRBV2 to TRBJ2-7, with 11 bases aligning to TRBD1. The CDR3 is made up of 15 amino acids. From germline, CDR1 is SNHLY and CDR2 FYNNEI. The V and J ends lost 6 bases and 0 bases, in that order; junction bases with no gene match: 4. The CDR3 is CASRDRGPRSYEQYV. CDR3 DNA: TGTGCCAGCAGGGACAGGGGGCCCCGCTCCTACGAGCAGTACGTC.

This clone was counted a few times. This sequence joins TRBV5-4 and TRBJ2-7; the D gene is possibly TRBD2 (6 bases). This CDR3 is built from 13 residues. V was clipped by 2 bases and J by 7 bases, with 13 bases between them. Looked up from germline, CDR1 is SGHNT and CDR2 is YYREEE (reference sequence). CDR3 nucleotides: TGTGCCAGCAGCTTTACCGGGGGTAGAGAGCAGTACGTC. Protein sequence: CASSFTGGREQYV.

This chain uses TRBV5-4 with TRBJ1-2; TRBD1 aligns across 10 bases. After removal of 1 base from V and 5 bases from J, the junction contained 2 bases not matched to a gene. Per the germline V gene, CDR1 is SGHNT and CDR2 is YYREEE (reference sequence). The CDR3 runs 14 residues. The CDR3 nucleotides are TGTGCCAGCAGCTTGATGGACAGGGGGTATGGCTACACCTTC. It is translated as CASSLMDRGYGYTF.